The sequence of this T cell receptor beta chain was determined in a study of Graves' ophthalmopathy and Graves' hyperthyroidism. This CDR3 comprises 16 residues. Germline trimming cut 5 bases from V and 2 bases from J; bases unmatched to any gene: 5. Germline V gene data show CDR1 as SGHAT and CDR2 as FQNNGV. RNA transcripts were the template, and TCR beta CDR3 regions were amplified from them. HTBI-primed RT-PCR formed the first round, and a multiplex PCR formed the second. TCRdb re-derived calls from the multiplex PCR reads in MiXCR, one entry per CDR3 protein. The table records approximately 160,000 distinct CDR3 sequences, 30% to 45% of them present only once.

This TCR was sampled from a man in his thirties or forties with Graves' ophthalmopathy. Input material: peripheral blood. This chain uses TRBV11-2 with TRBJ2-5; 13 positions agree with TRBD2. The CDR3 nucleotides read TGTGCCAGCAGCACCCGACTAGCGGGAGGTCAAGAGACCCAGTACTTC. Encoded protein: CASSTRLAGGQETQYF.